Shown below are 13 T cell receptor beta chains from a single sample sequenced in a study of Graves' ophthalmopathy and Graves' hyperthyroidism. RNA transcripts served as template for amplifying TCR beta CDR3 sequences. An initial RT-PCR round employing HTBI primers preceded a second-round multiplex PCR. TCRdb processed the multiplex PCR reads anew with MiXCR; each CDR3 protein has one entry. Found here are about 380,000 distinct CDR3 sequences, 15% of them singletons; the top ten hold roughly 7%. The sequencing input was peripheral blood. These receptors all come from a young woman with stable Graves' hyperthyroidism.

There are a few counts of this clonotype. This rearrangement joins TRBV6-1 to TRBJ2-5; TRBD2 agrees at 9 bases. Germline V gene data show CDR1 as MNHNS and CDR2 as SASEGT. The CDR3 has 16 amino acids. The ends lost 0 bases at V and 0 bases at J; junction bases unmatched: 2. CDR3 sequence reads: CASSEALAGYQETQYF. In DNA form, the CDR3 reads TGTGCCAGCAGTGAAGCCCTAGCGGGGTACCAAGAGACCCAGTACTTC.

The table lists this clonotype with many counts. The CDR3 is CASSFGADPIMNTEAFF. The CDR3 region has the DNA TGTGCCAGCAGTTTCGGGGCAGACCCTATCATGAACACTGAAGCTTTCTTT. The chain links TRBV12-3 or TRBV12-4 to TRBJ1-1, with D tentatively TRBD1 (5 bases). V was pared by 3 bases and J by 0 bases, with 17 bases between. The CDR3 has 17 amino acids.

This clonotype was counted ten times or more. The V and J genes are TRBV2 and TRBJ2-5; 7 bases line up with TRBD1. V lost 6 bases and J lost 1; bases outside the gene matches: 5. This CDR3 region has 14 residues. CDR1 SNHLY and CDR2 FYNNEI come from the germline V gene. Here the CDR3 reads CASRHDRAQETQYF. CDR3 DNA sequence: TGTGCCAGCAGACATGACAGGGCCCAAGAGACCCAGTACTTC.

This clonotype was detected ten times or more. The chain joins TRBV30 to TRBJ1-5; no reliable D call. The germline V and J ends were trimmed by 8 bases and 0 bases, with 17 bases remaining between them. The germline gives CDR1 GTSNPN, CDR2 SVGIG (reference sequence). The CDR3 spans 15 residues. For the CDR3, the DNA is TGTGCCCCTCCCCAGTGTAAGTATAGCAATCAGCCCCAGCATTTT. Its protein is CAPPQCKYSNQPQHF. Combining the CDR3 with reference TRBV30 and TRBJ1-5 gives the whole variable domain SQTIHQWPATLVQPVGSPLSLECTVEGTSNPNLYWYRQAAGRGLQLLFYSVGIGQISSEVPQNLSASRPQDRQFILSSKKLLLSDSGFYLCAPPQCKYSNQPQHFGDGTRLSIL.

This clonotype occurred many times. The rearrangement joins TRBV27 to TRBJ1-6; D possibly corresponds to TRBD1 (5 bases). Germline V gene sequence: CDR1 MNHEY, CDR2 SMNVEV (reference sequence). The V gene lost 0 bases and the J gene lost 4 bases, with 7 bases spanning the gap. The CDR3 covers 15 residues. The CDR3 region is CASSLSGRYNSPLHF. The DNA for the CDR3 is TGTGCCAGCAGTTTATCGGGACGGTATAATTCACCCCTCCACTTT.

The V and J genes are TRBV5-1 and TRBJ2-2; D uncertain. Germline V gives CDR1 SGHRS, CDR2 YFSETQ. CDR3 length: 16 amino acids. V gave up 4 bases and J gave up 2 bases, with 15 bases separating them. DNA for the CDR3: TGCGCCAGCAGCGTTCTCAGGCGAAGAAACACCGGGGAGCTGTTTTTT. Translating it yields CASSVLRRRNTGELFF.

The sample holds a few counts of this clonotype. This chain connects TRBV5-1 to TRBJ2-4, with no clear D. Trimming took 5 bases from V and 16 from J, leaving 13 bases between them. The V gene's germline CDR1 is SGHRS and CDR2 YFSETQ. The CDR3 is made up of 10 amino acids. CDR3 region: CASRKDGPYF. In nucleotides, the CDR3 is TGCGCCAGCAGAAAAGACGGACCATACTTC. The full variable domain, with the rest looked up from reference TRBV5-1 and TRBJ2-4, is KAGVTQTPRYLIKTRGQQVTLSCSPISGHRSVSWYQQTPGQGLQFLFEYFSETQRNKGNFPGRFSGRQFSNSRSEMNVSTLELGDSALYLCASRKDGPYFGAGTRLSVL.

In its sample, this clonotype was seen many times. The chain uses TRBV6-1 and TRBJ2-7; D is tentatively TRBD1 or TRBD2 (5 bases each). The CDR3 contains 13 residues. The germline V gene has CDR1 MNHNS and CDR2 SASEGT. The V and J ends lost 5 bases and 2 bases respectively, with 10 bases between them. CDR3 DNA: TGTGCCAGCAGTACGAGGGACCCCTACGAGCAGTACTTC. It is translated as CASSTRDPYEQYF.

The count of this clonotype is one. This chain joins TRBV7-9 and TRBJ2-7; D is perhaps TRBD2 (6 bases). The germline V gene has CDR1 SEHNR and CDR2 FQNEAQ (reference sequence). V was cut by 5 bases and J by 6 bases, with 17 bases left in between. The CDR3 totals 14 residues. This CDR3 reads CASSPVGSIAEQYF. CDR3 DNA: TGTGCCAGCAGCCCCGTCGGGAGTATAGCCGAGCAGTACTTC.

This clonotype appeared many times. This chain links TRBV18 with TRBJ2-5; the match to TRBD2 covers 10 bases. Germline CDR1 is KGHSH and CDR2 is LQKENI. This CDR3 is 14 amino acids long. With V trimmed by 5 bases and J by 2 bases, 2 bases remained unmatched. CDR3 in amino acids: CASSLLAGQETQYF. The CDR3 DNA reads as TGTGCCAGCTCATTACTAGCGGGGCAAGAGACCCAGTACTTC.

This clonotype was picked up many times. The J gene is TRBJ1-5, the V gene TRBV5-1; D remains ambiguous. The CDR3 spans 14 residues. Germline V gene data show CDR1 as SGHRS and CDR2 as YFSETQ. The V end was cut by 0 bases, the J end by 3 bases, with 7 bases between. The CDR3 bases are TGCGCCAGCAGCTTGGAAGGGAACAATCAGCCCCAGCATTTT. It translates to CASSLEGNNQPQHF.

This clonotype was recorded many times. The chain carries TRBV12-5 and TRBJ2-7; D gene unclear. From germline, CDR1 is LGHNT and CDR2 FRNRAP. V was cut by 5 bases and J by 3 bases, with 5 bases left in between. This CDR3 is built from 11 residues. The CDR3 DNA follows: TGTGCTAGTGGTCACGACTACGAGCAGTACTTC. It encodes CASGHDYEQYF.

This clonotype has ten or more counts. The chain employs TRBV27 and TRBJ1-5; D gene uncertain. The CDR3 consists of 15 residues. The germline V gene encodes CDR1 MNHEY and CDR2 SMNVEV (reference sequence). Between the trimmed V and J ends, which lost 4 bases and 1 base, there was a span of 11 bases. Here the CDR3 reads CASSSWTESNQPQHF. The DNA for the CDR3 is TGTGCCAGCAGTTCATGGACCGAAAGCAATCAGCCCCAGCATTTT.